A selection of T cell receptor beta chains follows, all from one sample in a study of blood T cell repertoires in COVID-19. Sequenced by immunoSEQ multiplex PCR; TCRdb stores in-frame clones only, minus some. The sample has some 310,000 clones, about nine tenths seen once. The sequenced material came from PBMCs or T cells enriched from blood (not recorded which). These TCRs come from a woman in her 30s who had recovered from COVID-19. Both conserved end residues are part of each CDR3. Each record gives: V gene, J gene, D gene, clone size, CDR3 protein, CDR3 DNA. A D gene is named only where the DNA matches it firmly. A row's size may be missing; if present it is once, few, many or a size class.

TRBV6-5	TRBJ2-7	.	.	CASSYGTQTYEQYF	TGTGCCAGCAGTTACGGGACACAGACCTACGAGCAGTACTTC
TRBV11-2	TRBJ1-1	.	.	CASSFVGHLNTEAFF	TGTGCCAGCAGCTTCGTGGGACACCTGAACACTGAAGCTTTCTTT
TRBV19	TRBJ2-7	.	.	CASSARLVSEQYF	TGTGCCAGTAGTGCTCGACTAGTTTCCGAGCAGTACTTC
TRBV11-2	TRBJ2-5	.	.	CASSYRLGGRGETQYF	TGTGCCAGCAGCTACAGATTGGGAGGAAGAGGAGAGACCCAGTACTTC
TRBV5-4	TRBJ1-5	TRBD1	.	CASSFPRTGGVDQPQHF	TGTGCCAGCAGCTTTCCGCGGACAGGGGGCGTCGATCAGCCCCAGCATTTT
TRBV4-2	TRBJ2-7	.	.	CASSQVLSRFSYEQYF	TGTGCCAGCAGCCAAGTCTTGTCCAGGTTCTCCTACGAGCAGTACTTC
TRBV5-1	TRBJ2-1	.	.	CASSLLLGGSYNEQFF	TGCGCCAGCAGCTTGTTACTCGGAGGATCCTACAATGAGCAGTTCTTC
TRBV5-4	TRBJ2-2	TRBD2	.	CASSQTSGGTGELFF	TGTGCCAGCAGCCAGACTAGCGGGGGCACCGGGGAGCTGTTTTTT
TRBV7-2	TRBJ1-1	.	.	CASSFSTGLNTEAFF	TGTGCCAGCAGCTTTTCCACGGGTTTGAACACTGAAGCTTTCTTT
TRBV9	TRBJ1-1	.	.	CASSQRGGWTEAFF	TGTGCCAGCAGCCAGAGGGGGGGATGGACTGAAGCTTTCTTT
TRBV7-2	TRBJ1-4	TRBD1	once	CASSQQTGGALKLFF	TGTGCCAGCAGCCAACAGACAGGGGGTGCTCTAAAACTGTTTTTT
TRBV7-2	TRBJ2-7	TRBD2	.	CASSLGGTSPYYEQYF	TGTGCCAGCAGCTTAGGGGGGACTAGCCCCTACTACGAGCAGTACTTC